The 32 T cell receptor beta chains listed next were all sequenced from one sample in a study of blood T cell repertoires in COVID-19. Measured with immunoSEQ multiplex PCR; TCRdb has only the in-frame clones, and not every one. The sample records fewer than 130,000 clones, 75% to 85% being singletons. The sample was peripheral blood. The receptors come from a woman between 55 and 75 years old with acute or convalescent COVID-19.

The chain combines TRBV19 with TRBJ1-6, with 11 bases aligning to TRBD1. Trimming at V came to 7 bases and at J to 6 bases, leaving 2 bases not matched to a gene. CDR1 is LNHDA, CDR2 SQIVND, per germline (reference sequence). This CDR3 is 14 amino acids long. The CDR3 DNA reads TGTGCCAGTAAAGGGACAGGGGGTAATTCACCCCTCCACTTT. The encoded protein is CASKGTGGNSPLHF.

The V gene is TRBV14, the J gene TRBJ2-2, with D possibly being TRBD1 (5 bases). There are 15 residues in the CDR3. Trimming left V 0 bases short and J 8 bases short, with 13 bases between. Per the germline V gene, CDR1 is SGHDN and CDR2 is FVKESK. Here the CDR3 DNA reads TGTGCCAGCAGCCAAGATGGAAGGGGAACGGGGGAGCTGTTTTTT. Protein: CASSQDGRGTGELFF.

The CDR3 spells CASSTQGFSSYNEQFF. The CDR3 nucleotides read TGTGCCAGCAGTACCCAGGGATTTAGCTCCTACAATGAGCAGTTCTTC. The chain is built from TRBV28 and TRBJ2-1; possible D gene TRBD1, 5 bases. CDR3 length equals 16 residues. Germline assignment: CDR1 MDHEN and CDR2 SYDVKM. V dropped 5 bases and J dropped 0 bases, with 14 bases sitting between them.

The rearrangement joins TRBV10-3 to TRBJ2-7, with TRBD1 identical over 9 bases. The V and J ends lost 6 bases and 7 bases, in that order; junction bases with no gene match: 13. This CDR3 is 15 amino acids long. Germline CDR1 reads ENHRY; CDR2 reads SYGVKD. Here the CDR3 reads CAIRTGGVGVEEQYF. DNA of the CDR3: TGTGCCATCAGAACAGGGGGCGTAGGGGTTGAGGAGCAGTACTTC.

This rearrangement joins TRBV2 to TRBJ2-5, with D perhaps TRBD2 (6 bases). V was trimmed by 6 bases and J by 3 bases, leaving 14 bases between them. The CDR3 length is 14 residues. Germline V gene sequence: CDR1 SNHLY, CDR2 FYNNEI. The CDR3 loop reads CASSLGIAEETQYF. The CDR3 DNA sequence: TGTGCCAGCAGCCTTGGGATAGCGGAAGAGACCCAGTACTTC.

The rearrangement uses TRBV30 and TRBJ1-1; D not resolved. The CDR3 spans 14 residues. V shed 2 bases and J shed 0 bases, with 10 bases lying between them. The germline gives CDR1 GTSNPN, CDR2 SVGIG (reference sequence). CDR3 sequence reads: CAWSQAPMNTEAFF. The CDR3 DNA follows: TGTGCCTGGAGTCAAGCACCGATGAACACTGAAGCTTTCTTT.

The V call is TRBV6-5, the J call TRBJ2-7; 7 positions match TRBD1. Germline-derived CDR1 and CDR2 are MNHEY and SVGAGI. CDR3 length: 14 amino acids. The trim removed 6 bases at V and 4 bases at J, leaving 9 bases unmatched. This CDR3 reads CASSRQGQGYEQYF. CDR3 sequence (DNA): TGTGCCAGCAGCCGACAGGGCCAGGGGTACGAGCAGTACTTC.

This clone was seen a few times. CDR3: CASSPDRGYTGELFF. The CDR3 region has the DNA TGTGCCAGCAGCCCTGACAGGGGATACACCGGGGAGCTGTTTTTT. The rearrangement links TRBV6-2 or TRBV6-3 to TRBJ2-2, with TRBD1 identical over 8 bases. The trim removed 6 bases at V and 3 bases at J, leaving 6 bases unmatched. CDR3 size: 15 residues. The germline gives CDR1 MNHEY, CDR2 SVGEGT.

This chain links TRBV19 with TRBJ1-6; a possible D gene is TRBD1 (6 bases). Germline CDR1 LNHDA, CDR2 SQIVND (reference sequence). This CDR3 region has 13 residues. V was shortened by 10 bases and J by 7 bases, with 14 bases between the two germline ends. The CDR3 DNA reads TGTGCCACTACCGGGACAAAAAATTCACCCCTCCACTTT. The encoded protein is CATTGTKNSPLHF.

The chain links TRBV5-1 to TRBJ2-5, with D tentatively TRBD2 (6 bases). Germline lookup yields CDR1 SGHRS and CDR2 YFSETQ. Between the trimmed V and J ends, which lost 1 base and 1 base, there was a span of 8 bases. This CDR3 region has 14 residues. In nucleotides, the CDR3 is TGCGCCAGCAGCTTGAGGGGAGGCCAAGAGACCCAGTACTTC. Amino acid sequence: CASSLRGGQETQYF.

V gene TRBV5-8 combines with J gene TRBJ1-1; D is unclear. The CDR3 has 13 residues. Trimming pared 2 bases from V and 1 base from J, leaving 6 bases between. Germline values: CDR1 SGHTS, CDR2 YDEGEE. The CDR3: CASSLTGNTEAFF. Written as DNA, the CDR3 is TGTGCCAGCAGCTTAACGGGGAACACTGAAGCTTTCTTT.

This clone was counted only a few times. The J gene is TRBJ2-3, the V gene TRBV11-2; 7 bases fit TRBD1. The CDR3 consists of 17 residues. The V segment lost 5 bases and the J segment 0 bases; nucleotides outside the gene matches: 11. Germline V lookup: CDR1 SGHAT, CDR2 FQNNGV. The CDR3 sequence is CASSPSTGAASTDTQYF. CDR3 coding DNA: TGTGCCAGCAGCCCATCAACAGGGGCAGCTAGCACAGATACGCAGTATTTT.

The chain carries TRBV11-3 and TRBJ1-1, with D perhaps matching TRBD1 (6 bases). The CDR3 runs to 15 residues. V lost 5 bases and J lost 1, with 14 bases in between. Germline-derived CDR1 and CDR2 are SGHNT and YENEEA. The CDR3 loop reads CASSPGTGRNTEAFF. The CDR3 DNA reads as TGTGCCAGCAGCCCGGGAACAGGGAGGAACACTGAAGCTTTCTTT.

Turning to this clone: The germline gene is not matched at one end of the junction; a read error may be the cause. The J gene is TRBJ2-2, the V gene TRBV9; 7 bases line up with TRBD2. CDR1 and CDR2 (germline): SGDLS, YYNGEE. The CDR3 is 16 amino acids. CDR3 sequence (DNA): TGTGCCAGCAGCGAAGCCGGGACTACCATTACCGAGGAGCTGTTTTTT. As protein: CASSEAGTTITEELFF.

CDR3 DNA sequence: TGCAGCGCCTCCGGGACGGGGGATGAAAAACTGTTTTTT. Its translation: CSASGTGDEKLFF. The chain carries TRBV29-1 and TRBJ1-4; TRBD1 might be the D (5 bases). The CDR3 is made up of 13 amino acids. The V end lost 7 bases, the J end lost 6 bases, and 15 bases lay between the germline ends. CDR1 SQVTM and CDR2 ANQGSEA come from the germline V gene.

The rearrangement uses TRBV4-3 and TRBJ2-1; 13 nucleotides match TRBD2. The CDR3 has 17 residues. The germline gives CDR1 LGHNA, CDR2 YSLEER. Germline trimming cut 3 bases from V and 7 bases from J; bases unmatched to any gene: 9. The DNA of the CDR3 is TGCGCCAGCAGCCATCTCTCCGGGACTAGCGGGGCGAATGAGCAGTTCTTC. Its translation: CASSHLSGTSGANEQFF.

In nucleotides, the CDR3 is TGTGCCAGCAGCAGGACAGGAGATATCACCGGGGAGCTGTTTTTT. Translated, it gives CASSRTGDITGELFF. This chain links TRBV7-6 with TRBJ2-2; 7 nucleotides agree with TRBD1. The CDR3 runs to 15 residues. With V trimmed by 5 bases and J by 4 bases, 7 bases remained unmatched. The germline CDR1 and CDR2 sequences are SGHVS and FNYEAQ. Full variable domain (missing parts from reference TRBV7-6 and TRBJ2-2): GAGVSQSPRYKVTKRGQDVALRCDPISGHVSLYWYRQALGQGPEFLTYFNYEAQQDKSGLPNDRFSAERPEGSISTLTIQRTEQRDSAMYRCASSRTGDITGELFFGEGSRLTVL.

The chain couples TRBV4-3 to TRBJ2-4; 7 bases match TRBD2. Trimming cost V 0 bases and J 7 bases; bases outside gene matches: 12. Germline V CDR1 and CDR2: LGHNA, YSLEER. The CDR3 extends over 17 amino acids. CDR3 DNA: TGCGCCAGCAGCCAAGACCACTTCACCCACGGGGGGAACATTCAGTACTTC. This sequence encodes CASSQDHFTHGGNIQYF.

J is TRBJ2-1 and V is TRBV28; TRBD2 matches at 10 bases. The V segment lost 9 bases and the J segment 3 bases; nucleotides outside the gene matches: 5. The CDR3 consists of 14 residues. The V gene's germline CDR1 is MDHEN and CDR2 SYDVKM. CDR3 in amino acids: CASLSGGIYNEQFF. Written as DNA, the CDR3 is TGTGCCAGTCTTAGCGGGGGGATCTACAATGAGCAGTTCTTC.

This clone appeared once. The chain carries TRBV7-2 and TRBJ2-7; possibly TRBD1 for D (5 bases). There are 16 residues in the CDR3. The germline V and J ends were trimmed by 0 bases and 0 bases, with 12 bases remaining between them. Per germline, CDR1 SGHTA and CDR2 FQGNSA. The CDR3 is CASSLAPDSSSYEQYF. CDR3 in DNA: TGTGCCAGCAGCTTAGCCCCTGACAGTAGCTCCTACGAGCAGTACTTC.

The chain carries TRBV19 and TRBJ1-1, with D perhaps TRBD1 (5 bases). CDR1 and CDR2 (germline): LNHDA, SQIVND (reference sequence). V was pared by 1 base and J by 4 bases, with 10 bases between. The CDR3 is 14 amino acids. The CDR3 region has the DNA TGTGCCAGTAGTATAGGTGTCGGGGGCACTGAAGCTTTCTTT. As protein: CASSIGVGGTEAFF.

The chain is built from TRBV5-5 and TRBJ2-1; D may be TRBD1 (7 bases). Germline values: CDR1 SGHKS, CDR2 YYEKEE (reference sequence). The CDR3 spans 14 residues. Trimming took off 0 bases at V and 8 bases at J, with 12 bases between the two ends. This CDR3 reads CASSLGGDSDEQFF. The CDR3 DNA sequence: TGTGCCAGCAGCTTGGGGGGGGACAGCGATGAGCAGTTCTTC.

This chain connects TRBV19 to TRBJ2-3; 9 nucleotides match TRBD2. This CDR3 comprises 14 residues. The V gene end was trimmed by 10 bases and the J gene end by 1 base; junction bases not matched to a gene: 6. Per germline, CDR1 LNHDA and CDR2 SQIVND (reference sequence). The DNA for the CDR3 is TGTGCCACTCAGCAGCGGGGGGGCACAGATACGCAGTATTTT. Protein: CATQQRGGTDTQYF. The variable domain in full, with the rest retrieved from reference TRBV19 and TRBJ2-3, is DGGITQSPKYLFRKEGQNVTLSCEQNLNHDAMYWYRQDPGQGLRLIYYSQIVNDFQKGDIAEGYSVSREKKESFPLTVTSAQKNPTAFYLCATQQRGGTDTQYFGPGTRLTVL.

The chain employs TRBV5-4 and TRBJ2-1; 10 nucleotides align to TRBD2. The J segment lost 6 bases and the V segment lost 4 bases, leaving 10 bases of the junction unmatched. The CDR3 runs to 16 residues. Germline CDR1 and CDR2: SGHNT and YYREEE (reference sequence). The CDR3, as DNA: TGTGCCAGCAGCCTAGCTAGCGGGGGCTACTTCAATGAGCAGTTCTTC. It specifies CASSLASGGYFNEQFF.

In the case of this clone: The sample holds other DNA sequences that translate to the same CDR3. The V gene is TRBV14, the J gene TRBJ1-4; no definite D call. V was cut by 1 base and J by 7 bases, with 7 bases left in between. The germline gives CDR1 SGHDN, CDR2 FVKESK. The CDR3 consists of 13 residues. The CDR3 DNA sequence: TGTGCCAGCAGCCAAGTTATGTCTGAAAAACTGTTTTTT. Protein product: CASSQVMSEKLFF.

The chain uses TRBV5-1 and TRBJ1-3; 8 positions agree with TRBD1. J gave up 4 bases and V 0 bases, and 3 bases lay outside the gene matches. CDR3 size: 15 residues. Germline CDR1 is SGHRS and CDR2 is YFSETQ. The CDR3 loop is CASSLGTGRGNTIYF. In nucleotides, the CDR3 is TGCGCCAGCAGCTTGGGGACAGGGAGGGGAAACACCATATATTTT.

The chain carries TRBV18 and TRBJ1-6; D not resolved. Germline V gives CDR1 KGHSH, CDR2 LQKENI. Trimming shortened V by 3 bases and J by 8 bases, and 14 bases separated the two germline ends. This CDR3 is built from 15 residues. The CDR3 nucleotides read TGTGCCAGCTCACCTAATATCTACGAGGATTCACCCCTCCACTTT. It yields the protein CASSPNIYEDSPLHF.

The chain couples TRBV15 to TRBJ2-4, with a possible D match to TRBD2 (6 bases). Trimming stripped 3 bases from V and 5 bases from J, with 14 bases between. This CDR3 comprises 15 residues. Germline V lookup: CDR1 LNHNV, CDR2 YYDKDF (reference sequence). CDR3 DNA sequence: TGTGCCACCAGCAGCGGAGGGGCTCTTCAAAACATTCAGTACTTC. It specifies CATSSGGALQNIQYF. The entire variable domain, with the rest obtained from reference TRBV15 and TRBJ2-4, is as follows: DAMVIQNPRYQVTQFGKPVTLSCSQTLNHNVMYWYQQKSSQAPKLLFHYYDKDFNNEADTPDNFQSRRPNTSFCFLDIRSPGLGDTAMYLCATSSGGALQNIQYFGAGTRLSVL.

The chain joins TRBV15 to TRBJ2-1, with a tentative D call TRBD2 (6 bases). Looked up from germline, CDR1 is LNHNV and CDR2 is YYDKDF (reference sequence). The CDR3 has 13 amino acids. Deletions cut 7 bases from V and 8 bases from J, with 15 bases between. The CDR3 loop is CATINYGGHEQFF. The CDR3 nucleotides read TGTGCCACCATCAACTACGGGGGTCATGAGCAGTTCTTC.

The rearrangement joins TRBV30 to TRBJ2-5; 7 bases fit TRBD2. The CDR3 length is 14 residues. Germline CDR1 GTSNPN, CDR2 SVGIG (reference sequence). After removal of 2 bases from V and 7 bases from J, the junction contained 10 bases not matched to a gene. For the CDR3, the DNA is TGTGCCTGGAGTACACGGGGGGTCGGTAGGACCCAGTACTTC. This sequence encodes CAWSTRGVGRTQYF.

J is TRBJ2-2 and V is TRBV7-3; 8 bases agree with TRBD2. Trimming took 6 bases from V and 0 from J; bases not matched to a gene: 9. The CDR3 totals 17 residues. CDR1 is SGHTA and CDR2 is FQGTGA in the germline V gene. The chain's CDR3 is CASSSAPGGANTGELFF. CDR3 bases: TGTGCCAGCAGTTCTGCACCCGGGGGGGCGAACACCGGGGAGCTGTTTTTT.

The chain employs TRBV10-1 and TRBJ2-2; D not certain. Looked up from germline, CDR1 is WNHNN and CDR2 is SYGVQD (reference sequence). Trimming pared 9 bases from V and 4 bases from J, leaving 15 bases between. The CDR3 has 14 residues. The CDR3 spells CARNTTPFTGELFF. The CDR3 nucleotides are TGCGCCAGGAATACGACACCGTTCACCGGGGAGCTGTTTTTT.